This T cell receptor beta chain was identified during a study of CD8+ T cells in alopecia areata. Stated treatment: oral pan-JAK inhibitor, 5-10 mg twice daily. V lost 0 bases, J lost 4 bases, and 13 bases lay in between. Germline CDR1 and CDR2: SGHDT and YYEEEE. The CDR3 length is 15 residues. cDNA reverse transcribed from extracted RNA served as the sequencing template. TCRdb keeps only in-frame clones here, not all; method: immunoSEQ multiplex PCR. This table has 180,000 or so clones, about 48% appearing once. The receptor's source is a human donor with alopecia areata. This sample comprised CD8+ T cells sorted from blood, obtained at week 24, from a patient treated with tofacitinib. V is TRBV5-6 and J is TRBJ1-2; a possible D gene is TRBD1 (5 bases). The CDR3 coding sequence is TGTGCCAGCAGCTTGGGACAGACGACGCCCTATGGCTACACCTTC. Translating it yields CASSLGQTTPYGYTF.